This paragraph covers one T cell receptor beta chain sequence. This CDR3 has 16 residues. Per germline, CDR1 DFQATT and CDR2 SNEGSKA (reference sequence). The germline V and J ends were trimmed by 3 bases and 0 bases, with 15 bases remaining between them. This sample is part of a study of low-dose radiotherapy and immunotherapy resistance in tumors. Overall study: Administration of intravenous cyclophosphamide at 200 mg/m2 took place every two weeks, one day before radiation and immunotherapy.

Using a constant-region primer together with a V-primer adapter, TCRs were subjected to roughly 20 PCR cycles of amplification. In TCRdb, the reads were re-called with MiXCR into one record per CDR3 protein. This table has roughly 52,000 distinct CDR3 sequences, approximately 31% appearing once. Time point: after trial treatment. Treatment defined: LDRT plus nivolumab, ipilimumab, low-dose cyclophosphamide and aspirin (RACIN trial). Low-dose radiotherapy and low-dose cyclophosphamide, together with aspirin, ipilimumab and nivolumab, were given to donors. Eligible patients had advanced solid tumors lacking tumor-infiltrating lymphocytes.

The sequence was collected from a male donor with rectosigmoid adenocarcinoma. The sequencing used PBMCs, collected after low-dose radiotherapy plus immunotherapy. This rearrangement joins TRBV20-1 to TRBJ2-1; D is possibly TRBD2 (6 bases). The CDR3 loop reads CSASSGHSSSYNEQFF. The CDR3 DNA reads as TGCAGTGCTAGTAGCGGACACTCAAGCTCCTACAATGAGCAGTTCTTC.